A single sample gave rise to the 15 T cell receptor beta chains below, sequenced in a study of blood T cells in healthy people across ages. Combining a sample-barcoded 5' primer with a J-beta primer mix, a second PCR ran for roughly 6 to 12 cycles. TCRdb fed the 5' RACE reads into MiXCR, producing one record per CDR3 protein. Of around 600,000 distinct CDR3 sequences in the sample, less than 60% were seen once. Sequenced input: blood. Source of these receptors: a man older than 75 in good health.

This clonotype was observed a handful of times. A read error may be the cause here, since a much bigger clone is one base away. The chain couples TRBV7-7 to TRBJ2-3; the D gene is possibly TRBD2 (6 bases). Looked up from germline, CDR1 is SSHAT and CDR2 is FNYEAQ (reference sequence). This CDR3 is built from 14 residues. DNA of the CDR3: TGTGCTAGCAGCTTAGGGACTCGCATAGATACGCAGTATTTT. This encodes CASSLGTRIDTQYF.

This clonotype was observed a handful of times. The chain has TRBV7-2 and TRBJ2-1; D ambiguous. Germline assignment: CDR1 SGHTA and CDR2 FQGNSA. With 7 bases removed from V and 6 bases from J, the gap between germline ends came to 13 bases. The length of the CDR3 is 13 residues. CDR3 amino acids: CASTSQLGNEQFF. For the CDR3, the DNA is TGTGCCAGCACCTCCCAACTCGGCAATGAGCAGTTCTTC.

This clonotype was counted only a few times. The J gene is TRBJ2-5, the V gene TRBV7-2; TRBD1 matches at 7 bases. This CDR3 contains 15 residues. V lost 5 bases to trimming and J lost 2 bases; unmatched junction nucleotides: 8. Per the germline V gene, CDR1 is SGHTA and CDR2 is FQGNSA. Here the CDR3 reads CASSVRGIIQETQYF. CDR3 sequence (DNA): TGTGCCAGCAGCGTCAGGGGGATCATACAAGAGACCCAGTACTTC.

V usage is TRBV20-1 and J usage is TRBJ2-1, with TRBD1 matching 8 bases. The ends lost 2 bases at V and 1 base at J; junction bases unmatched: 4. This CDR3 is built from 15 residues. Germline V CDR1 and CDR2: DFQATT, SNEGSKA (reference sequence). The CDR3 loop reads CSARHTGGSYNEQFF. The CDR3 DNA sequence: TGCAGTGCTAGACATACAGGGGGTTCCTACAATGAGCAGTTCTTC.

The chain carries TRBV7-3 and TRBJ2-1, with D perhaps matching TRBD2 (5 bases). V lost 0 bases to trimming and J lost 8 bases, with 14 bases between them. Germline V gene lookup returns CDR1 SGHTA and CDR2 FQGTGA. This CDR3 is built from 15 residues. This chain's CDR3 is CASSLTVGEAHEQFF. The CDR3 DNA is TGTGCCAGCAGCTTAACAGTGGGAGAGGCGCATGAGCAGTTCTTC.

The chain links TRBV28 to TRBJ2-5; 7 nucleotides align to TRBD1. There are 15 residues in the CDR3. The ends lost 6 bases at V and 2 bases at J; junction bases unmatched: 9. Per the germline V gene, CDR1 is MDHEN and CDR2 is SYDVKM. CDR3 sequence (DNA): TGTGCCAGCAGCCGTACCGGGACAGATCAAGAGACCCAGTACTTC. Protein: CASSRTGTDQETQYF.

CDR3 sequence (DNA): TGTGCCAGCAGCTTCGGGACTGCGGAAGGGACCCAGTACTTC. Translating it yields CASSFGTAEGTQYF. The chain employs TRBV7-9 and TRBJ2-5, with D perhaps TRBD2 (6 bases). Germline V lookup: CDR1 SEHNR, CDR2 FQNEAQ (reference sequence). CDR3 length equals 14 residues. The germline V and J ends were trimmed by 3 bases and 7 bases, with 15 bases remaining between them. The whole variable domain, filled in from reference TRBV7-9 and TRBJ2-5, reads DTGVSQNPRHKITKRGQNVTFRCDPISEHNRLYWYRQTLGQGPEFLTYFQNEAQLEKSRLLSDRFSAERPKGSFSTLEIQRTEQGDSAMYLCASSFGTAEGTQYFGPGTRLLVL.

This clonotype was recorded a few times. The chain carries TRBV7-2 and TRBJ2-5; D remains ambiguous. Trimming took off 4 bases at V and 5 bases at J, with 14 bases between the two ends. This CDR3 has 14 amino acids. Germline-derived CDR1 and CDR2 are SGHTA and FQGNSA. The CDR3 DNA sequence: TGTGCCAGCAGCTCCAACCCCATCGGGGAGACCCAGTACTTC. Its translation is CASSSNPIGETQYF.

As concerns this clonotype: A much larger clone lies one base from this, so it may be a read error. The chain is built from TRBV29-1 and TRBJ2-3, with unresolved D. Trimming shortened V by 6 bases and J by 2 bases, and 9 bases separated the two germline ends. Germline V gene sequence: CDR1 SQVTM, CDR2 ANQGSEA. This CDR3 comprises 12 residues. Written as DNA, the CDR3 is TGCAGCGTACAGCTATCCACAGATACGCAGTATTTT. Translating gives CSVQLSTDTQYF.

In its sample, this clonotype was seen once. This sequence joins TRBV7-9 and TRBJ2-6; a weak D match, TRBD1 (6 bases). The CDR3 has 20 residues. The V and J ends lost 4 bases and 3 bases respectively, with 25 bases between them. CDR1 SEHNR and CDR2 FQNEAQ come from the germline V gene (reference sequence). In DNA, the CDR3 is TGTGCCAGCAGCTCAAGCGAGGGGGACGCATCTAGTTTTGGGGCCAACGTCCTGACTTTC. Translation: CASSSSEGDASSFGANVLTF.

The V gene is TRBV14, the J gene TRBJ2-7; D may be TRBD1 (5 bases). Germline V CDR1 and CDR2: SGHDN, FVKESK. The V gene lost 4 bases and the J gene lost 0 bases, with 10 bases spanning the gap. CDR3 length equals 14 residues. The CDR3 nucleotides read TGTGCCAGCAGCCCCTTGGACATCTCCTACGAGCAGTACTTC. It codes for CASSPLDISYEQYF.

This clonotype was seen many times. The V and J genes are TRBV6-6 and TRBJ2-1; D possibly corresponds to TRBD2 (5 bases). CDR3 length equals 13 residues. V shed 2 bases and J shed 8 bases, with 10 bases lying between them. The V gene's germline CDR1 is MNHNY and CDR2 SVGAGI (reference sequence). The CDR3 sequence is CASSYPGKDEQFF. CDR3 nucleotide sequence: TGTGCCAGCAGTTACCCGGGAAAAGATGAGCAGTTCTTC.

In its sample, this clonotype was seen many times. The chain links TRBV12-3 or TRBV12-4 to TRBJ2-7, with 9 bases lining up with TRBD1. V lost 5 bases and J lost 4; bases outside the gene matches: 6. CDR3 length: 14 residues. The CDR3 sequence is CASSLTGGGYEQYF. The DNA for the CDR3 is TGTGCCAGCAGTCTCACAGGGGGCGGGTACGAGCAGTACTTC.

This sequence joins TRBV28 and TRBJ1-2; D gene unclear. The CDR3 has 16 residues. Germline lookup yields CDR1 MDHEN and CDR2 SYDVKM. V lost 1 base to trimming and J lost 0 bases, with 12 bases between them. DNA of the CDR3: TGTGCCAGCAGTTTATTGTCGCAAGGGACTAACTATGGCTACACCTTC. Its protein is CASSLLSQGTNYGYTF.

This clonotype was counted a few times. This chain uses TRBV7-2 with TRBJ2-1; 7 bases align to TRBD1. The V segment lost 0 bases and the J segment 10 bases; nucleotides outside the gene matches: 6. CDR1 and CDR2 from the germline V gene are SGHTA and FQGNSA. The CDR3 spans 14 residues. The CDR3 protein is CASSLALRGREQFF. Written as DNA, the CDR3 is TGTGCCAGCAGCTTAGCGCTCAGGGGGAGAGAGCAGTTCTTC. Full variable domain (outside the CDR3, taken from reference TRBV7-2 and TRBJ2-1): GAGVSQSPSNKVTEKGKDVELRCDPISGHTALYWYRQSLGQGLEFLIYFQGNSAPDKSGLPSDRFSAERTGGSVSTLTIQRTQQEDSAVYLCASSLALRGREQFFGPGTRLTVL.